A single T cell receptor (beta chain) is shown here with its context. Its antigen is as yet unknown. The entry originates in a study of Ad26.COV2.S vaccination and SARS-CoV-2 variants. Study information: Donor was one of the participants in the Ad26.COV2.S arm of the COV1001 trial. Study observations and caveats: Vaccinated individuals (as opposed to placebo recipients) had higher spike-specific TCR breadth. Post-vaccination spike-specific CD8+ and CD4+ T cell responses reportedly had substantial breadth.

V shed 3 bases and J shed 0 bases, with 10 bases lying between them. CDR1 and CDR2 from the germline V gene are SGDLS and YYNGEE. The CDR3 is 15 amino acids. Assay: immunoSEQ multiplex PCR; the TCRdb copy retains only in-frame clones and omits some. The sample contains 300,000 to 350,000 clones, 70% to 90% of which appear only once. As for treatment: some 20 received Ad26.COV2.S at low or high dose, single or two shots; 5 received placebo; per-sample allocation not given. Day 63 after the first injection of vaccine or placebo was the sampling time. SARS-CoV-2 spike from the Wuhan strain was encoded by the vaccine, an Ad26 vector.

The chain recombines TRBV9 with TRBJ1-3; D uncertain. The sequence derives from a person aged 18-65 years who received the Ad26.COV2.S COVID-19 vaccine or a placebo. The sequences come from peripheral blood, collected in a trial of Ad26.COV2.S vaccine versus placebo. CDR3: CASSGGGGSGNTIYF. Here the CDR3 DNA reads TGTGCCAGCAGCGGGGGTGGAGGCTCTGGAAACACCATATATTTT.